A single sample gave rise to the 3 T cell receptor beta chains below, sequenced in a study of response to subunit inactivated influenza vaccine. TCRdb ran MiXCR on the RT-PCR reads and lists one entry per CDR3 protein. The repertoire holds about 240,000 distinct CDR3 sequences, with 9.5% to 15% as singletons. Here the sequenced sample was non-naive T cells sorted from PBMCs, taken 14 to 15 days before vaccination. The origin of the receptors is a man aged 45-65 years who received an inactivated influenza vaccine.

Ten or more counts support this clonotype. This rearrangement joins TRBV7-2 to TRBJ2-1, with 12 bases lining up with TRBD2. The CDR3 runs 16 residues. Germline V gives CDR1 SGHTA, CDR2 FQGNSA. The CDR3 region is CANRLAGAGGSHEQFF. DNA of the CDR3: TGTGCGAACAGACTAGCGGGAGCCGGGGGGTCTCATGAGCAGTTCTTC.

This sequence joins TRBV7-2 and TRBJ1-2; maybe TRBD1 (5 bases). Germline CDR1 SGHTA, CDR2 FQGNSA. The germline V and J ends were trimmed by 1 base and 3 bases, with 12 bases remaining between them. The CDR3 totals 15 residues. The CDR3, as DNA: TGTGCCAGCAGCTTAGAGGCAGGGCCCTACTATGGCTACACCTTC. Translated: CASSLEAGPYYGYTF.

This chain uses TRBV6-2 or TRBV6-3 with TRBJ2-5, with 8 bases lining up with TRBD1. CDR1 and CDR2 (germline): MNHEY, SVGEGT. The CDR3 length is 15 residues. Losses at the gene ends were 6 bases for V and 2 bases for J; bases not matched to a gene: 8. CDR3 coding DNA: TGTGCCAGCAGAGGACCGGACAGGGCGCAAGAGACCCAGTACTTC. It is translated as CASRGPDRAQETQYF.